This entry concerns a single T cell receptor (beta chain). This clonotype has more than one count but fewer than ten. It lacks a known antigen. No clone much larger than this one lies a single base away; base qualities are absent. Ficoll-Paque density gradient centrifugation was used to isolate PBMCs. The sample belongs to a study of T-cell memory formation after mild COVID-19 (dated by TCRdb to the early 2020s). Background on the whole study: TCR sequence clusters from the two donors were largely donor specific. In two donors, T-cell clones that expanded and contracted after mild COVID-19 were followed by sequencing TCRalpha and TCRbeta repertoires longitudinally. The cohort was made up of two young adult volunteers, one female and one male, who were previously healthy. Study-level results and caveats: Whether the second-wave clones peaking on day 37 were SARS-CoV-2 specific was not confirmed. Some responding clones were detected in pre-infection memory, which suggested that pre-existing cross-reactive memory T cells had joined the SARS-CoV-2 response. The study covered only a couple of mild cases, and larger cohorts including severe cases with pre-infection samples were considered necessary. Clones that contracted from day 15 to 85 showed balanced CD4/CD8 phenotypes, whereas a second wave of clones that expanded from day 15 to 37 leaned towards CD4+. Contracting CD4+ clones appeared mostly in the CM and EM memory subsets, whereas CD8+ clones were enriched in EMRA.

The data were produced on an Illumina NovaSeq 6000. Using 5'RACE with constant-segment primers, TCRalpha and TCRbeta cDNA libraries were constructed, with sample barcodes and unique molecular identifiers added in the process. Trizol reagent was used to extract RNA from every sample. Libraries were amplified in two PCR steps, with a second sample barcode and Illumina TruSeq adapters added in the second step. Sequencing of the libraries was done on an Illumina NovaSeq, producing 2 x 150 bp paired-end reads. Regarding the original processing steps: Reads were demultiplexed and collapsed into UMI-guided consensus sequences with migec v1.2.7. Using mixcr v2.1.11, UMI consensuses were aligned to TRA and TRB V and J templates and then assembled into clonotypes. A clonotype was counted as expanded or contracted only when both edgeR and NoisET called the clonotype significant, with the noise models trained on biological replicates. For edgeR calls, a false discovery rate-adjusted p below 0.01 and a log2 fold-change threshold of 1 were applied. As an exploratory analysis of dynamics, PCA with hierarchical clustering was applied to max-normalized trajectories of the 1000 most abundant clonotypes. Each responding clone was given a CD4 or CD8 phenotype based on the CD4+ and CD8+ repertoires, which had been sequenced separately. Starting from the raw public reads, TCRdb applied fastp trimming at Q25, assembled clones with MiXCR and retained in-frame beta chains. Each entry merges the rows of one CDR3 protein and shows their most common DNA and genes. The V and J calls shown here were made by TCRdb, not taken from the authors' results. The table for this sample lists 130,000 to 150,000 distinct CDR3 sequences; under 25% of them were counted only once. Approximately 2% of the sample comes from the top ten.

V drops 2 bases and J drops 5 bases, leaving 9 bases in between. Measured from the cysteine to the phenylalanine, the CDR3 is 13 residues long. Of the read, only the CDR3 DNA is kept; its 39 bases are in frame from base 1. CDR1 and CDR2 are drawn from the germline V gene (reference sequence): DFQATT, SNEGSKA. The clonotype was recovered from an adult woman who had mild COVID-19 (a few samples of this study predate the infection). The sample titles of this study are shuffled in the database, so cell type and time point are left out; the donor was told from shared clones. Sequenced: PBMCs or a T cell subset sorted from them (not recorded which). The chain is made from TRBV20-1 and TRBJ2-2; no D segment can be confidently identified. Here the CDR3 is given as CSARPRETGELFF. In nucleotides, the sequence is TGCAGTGCTAGACCCCGAGAAACCGGGGAGCTGTTTTTT.